This TCR beta chain stems from a study of T cells generated in artificial thymic organoids. The CDR3 is 14 residues long. The germline gives CDR1 SGHTA, CDR2 FQGNSA. V gave up 1 base and J gave up 3 bases, with 10 bases separating them. There are many counts of this clonotype. Reverse primers in the TRAC or TRBC constant regions drove separate semi-nested PCRs for TCRalpha and TCRbeta. First-strand cDNA was made from about 3.5 to 500 ng RNA. TCRdb re-called the 5' RACE reads through MiXCR, storing one row per CDR3 protein. The data hold 8,000 or so distinct CDR3 sequences, with around 17% observed a single time.

Source material: naive CD8+ T cells from the thymus. The subset here: CD3+TCRalphabeta+CD8SP T cells; for blood, CD45RO-CCR7+ naive CD8+ T cells. The clonotype originates from a human donor who gave cord blood stem cells for thymic organoid culture, a cardiac surgery patient who gave postnatal thymus, or a blood donor (not recorded which). J is TRBJ2-7 and V is TRBV7-2; no definite D call. Here the CDR3 DNA reads TGTGCCAGCAGCTTAGGAGTGACTGTCTACGAGCAGTACTTC. It codes for CASSLGVTVYEQYF.